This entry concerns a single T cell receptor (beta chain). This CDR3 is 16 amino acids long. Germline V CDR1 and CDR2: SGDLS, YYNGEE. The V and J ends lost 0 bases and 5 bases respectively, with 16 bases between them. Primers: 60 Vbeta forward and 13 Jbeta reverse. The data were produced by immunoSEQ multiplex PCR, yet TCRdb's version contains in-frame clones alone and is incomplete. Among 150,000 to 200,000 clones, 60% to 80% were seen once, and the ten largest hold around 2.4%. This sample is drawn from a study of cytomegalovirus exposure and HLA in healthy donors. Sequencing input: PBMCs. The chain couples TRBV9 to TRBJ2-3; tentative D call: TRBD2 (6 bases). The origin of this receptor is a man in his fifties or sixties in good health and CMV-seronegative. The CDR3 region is CASSVELAGTRDTQYF. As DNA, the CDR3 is TGTGCCAGCAGCGTAGAACTAGCTGGAACGAGAGATACGCAGTATTTT.